This TCR beta chain was recovered during a study of T cell responses to AZD1222 COVID-19 vaccine. General study results and limits: Vaccination with two AZD1222 doses was followed by a rise in Spike-specific TCR breadth and depth. Donor demographics were predominantly white British with a female majority; clonal diversity may be underestimated. Seropositivity was recorded at baseline in only a handful of AZD1222 recipients.

With 2 bases removed from V and 0 bases from J, the gap between germline ends came to 8 bases. Germline lookup yields CDR1 SQVTM and CDR2 ANQGSEA. This CDR3 comprises 14 residues. Sequencing was performed with immunoSEQ multiplex PCR; in TCRdb, only in-frame clones are kept and a portion is missing. The data show about 88,000 clones, approximately 91% seen once. As regards this clone: The antigen remains unidentified.

The clonotype originates from an adult who received the AZD1222 COVID-19 vaccine. The sequenced sample was peripheral blood, obtained 28 days after the second AZD1222 dose. This chain connects TRBV29-1 to TRBJ1-3; D is unclear. As DNA, the CDR3 is TGCAGCGTTGAAAGTACGGTCTCTGGAAACACCATATATTTT. Amino acid sequence: CSVESTVSGNTIYF.